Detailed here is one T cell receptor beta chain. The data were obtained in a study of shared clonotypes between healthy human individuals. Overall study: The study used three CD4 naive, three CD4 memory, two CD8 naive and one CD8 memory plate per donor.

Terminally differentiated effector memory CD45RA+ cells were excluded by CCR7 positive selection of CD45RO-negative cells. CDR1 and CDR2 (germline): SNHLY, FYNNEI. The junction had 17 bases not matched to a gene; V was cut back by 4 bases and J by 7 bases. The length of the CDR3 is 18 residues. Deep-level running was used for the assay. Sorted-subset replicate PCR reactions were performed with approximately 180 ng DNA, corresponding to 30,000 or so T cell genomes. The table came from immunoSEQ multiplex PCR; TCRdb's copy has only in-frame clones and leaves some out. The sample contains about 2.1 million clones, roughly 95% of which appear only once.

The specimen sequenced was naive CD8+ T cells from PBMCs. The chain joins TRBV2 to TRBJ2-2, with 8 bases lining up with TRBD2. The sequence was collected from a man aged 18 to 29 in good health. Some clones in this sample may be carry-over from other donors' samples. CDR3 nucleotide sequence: TGTGCCAGCAGTGGAAGGATTAGCGGGACAATAGGGGACGGGGAGCTGTTTTTT. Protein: CASSGRISGTIGDGELFF.